The TCR beta chain under discussion was sequenced for a study of CD8+CD57+ T cells in acquired aplastic anemia. Whole-study context: Healthy CD8+ samples averaged about 11.0 million reads.

Study-wide results and limits: No significant patient-versus-control difference appeared in CD8+ Simpson's diversity. Patients had twenty-nine CD8+ CDR3 sequences in common with controls (the shared set).

Profiling of TCR beta VDJ combinations and CDR3 sequences used genomic DNA as template. TCRdb passed the reads through MiXCR, listing each CDR3 protein once. This table holds 150,000 to 200,000 distinct CDR3 sequences, just over 45% found once. This CDR3 spans 14 amino acids. Germline lookup yields CDR1 SGHVS and CDR2 FNYEAQ. The ends were cut back, 4 bases at V and 6 bases at J, with 15 bases in the middle. Comments on this clonotype: Its antigen is as yet unknown.

The sequencing sample was made of sorted CD4+, CD8+, or CD8+CD57+ T cells (not recorded which) from PBMCs. The receptor was derived from a human donor in good health. The gene calls are TRBV7-6 and TRBJ1-1, with D unresolved. The CDR3 nucleotides read TGTGCCAGCAGCTCGAGCCCAGGCGGGGCTGAAGCTTTCTTT. Residues: CASSSSPGGAEAFF.